Presented here are 4 T cell receptor beta chains from one specimen sequenced in a study of identical twins. TCRdb analysed the 5' RACE reads with MiXCR anew, one entry per CDR3 protein. The sample yields about 720,000 distinct CDR3 sequences, about 9.4% seen once. The same specimen was also included in a second study, on yellow fever vaccine responses in identical twins.

The sample taken for sequencing was PBMCs. The receptors were sampled from a woman aged 18-35 years in good health.

The V call is TRBV28, the J call TRBJ2-5; TRBD2 might be the D (7 bases). V gave up 7 bases and J gave up 4 bases, with 22 bases separating them. The CDR3 loop spans 16 amino acids. The germline V gene has CDR1 MDHEN and CDR2 SYDVKM. The CDR3, as DNA: TGTGCCAGCAACGAATGGGGGGCGGGAGAGGGAGAGACCCAGTACTTC. Its protein is CASNEWGAGEGETQYF.

This clonotype was picked up many times. The V and J genes are TRBV12-3 or TRBV12-4 and TRBJ1-5; TRBD1 is a possible D gene (5 bases). This CDR3 spans 14 amino acids. Trimming took off 3 bases at V and 4 bases at J, with 10 bases between the two ends. DNA for the CDR3: TGTGCCAGCAGTTTCACGGGGCTAAATCAGCCCCAGCATTTT. Translation: CASSFTGLNQPQHF.

This clonotype was found many times. This chain joins TRBV7-2 and TRBJ2-1; D tentatively reads TRBD1 or TRBD2 (5 bases each). Between the trimmed V and J ends, which lost 5 bases and 12 bases, there was a span of 20 bases. This CDR3 has 14 residues. The germline CDR1 and CDR2 sequences are SGHTA and FQGNSA. CDR3 sequence reads: CASSPQFGATVQFF. The CDR3 region has the DNA TGTGCCAGCAGCCCACAGTTCGGGGCCACGGTGCAGTTCTTC.

The chain links TRBV11-3 to TRBJ2-2, with D possibly being TRBD2 (6 bases). CDR1 and CDR2 (germline): SGHNT, YENEEA. Between the trimmed V and J ends, which lost 5 bases and 0 bases, there was a span of 13 bases. The CDR3 extends over 16 amino acids. The CDR3 region has the DNA TGTGCCAGCAGCGCCGCCGGGACTTCGAACACCGGGGAGCTGTTTTTT. Translation gives CASSAAGTSNTGELFF. Using reference TRBV11-3 and TRBJ2-2 for the parts outside the CDR3, the full variable domain is EAGVVQSPRYKIIEKKQPVAFWCNPISGHNTLYWYLQNLGQGPELLIRYENEEAVDDSQLPKDRFSAERLKGVDSTLKIQPAELGDSAVYLCASSAAGTSNTGELFFGEGSRLTVL.